This T cell receptor (beta chain) was retrieved from a study of T cell repertoires in cytomegalovirus infection. CDR1 and CDR2 from the germline V gene are SQVTM and ANQGSEA. The trim removed 1 base at V and 2 bases at J, leaving 6 bases unmatched. The length of the CDR3 is 15 residues. TCRdb re-called the reads with MiXCR, one entry per CDR3 protein. The sample lists 250,000 to 300,000 distinct CDR3 sequences, 22% occurring once. Turning to this clonotype: Its antigen remains unknown.

This material consisted of cultured PBMCs, taken from culture after CMV antigen stimulation. This chain joins TRBV29-1 and TRBJ1-1; 8 bases align to TRBD1. The TCR originated in a human donor in good health (CMV status not recorded). Some clones in this sample may be carry-over from other donors' samples. CDR3 region: CSVEGRTGFNTEAFF. In DNA, the CDR3 is TGCAGCGTTGAAGGGAGGACAGGGTTTAACACTGAAGCTTTCTTT.